This T cell receptor beta chain was obtained from a study of blood T cell repertoires in COVID-19. Study-wide context: Samples representing acute and convalescent COVID-19 were sourced from the United States, Italy and Spain.

As originally analysed: Nucleated cell number was recorded as an estimate derived from reference gene primer amplification. TCRdb keeps only in-frame clones here, not all; method: immunoSEQ multiplex PCR. V, J and clone size are taken as reported in that table, and D and trimming were inferred from the DNA itself. The sample has around 170,000 clones, approximately 84% seen once. The CDR3 is 14 residues long. The gene calls are TRBV21-1 and TRBJ2-3; the table names TRBD2, a call not compared with the DNA. TRBV21-1 is shown as a pseudogene. This sequence was found in a woman older than 75 with acute or convalescent COVID-19. Sequenced sample: peripheral blood. The CDR3 loop is CASTRAGNTDTQYF. The CDR3 DNA follows: TGTGCCAGCACCCGTGCGGGAAACACAGATACGCAGTATTTT.